Below, 21 T cell receptor beta chains from the same sample are listed, as sequenced in a study of cytotoxic CD8 clonotypes in ibrutinib-treated CLL. Profiling relied on immunoSEQ multiplex PCR, and the TCRdb table lists in-frame clones only, not all of them. The sample records over 100,000 clones, 70% to 90% being singletons. The source material was PBMCs, sampled after 24 months of ibrutinib treatment. The receptors come from a human donor with chronic lymphocytic leukemia.

The chain is built from TRBV7-3 and TRBJ2-7; 11 bases map to TRBD2. CDR3 size: 14 residues. The germline V gene has CDR1 SGHTA and CDR2 FQGTGA. Losses at the gene ends were 4 bases for V and 4 bases for J; bases not matched to a gene: 3. The CDR3 DNA reads as TGTGCCAGCAGCTCTAGCGGGGGGCCATACGAGCAGTACTTC. Translating gives CASSSSGGPYEQYF. The full variable domain, with the rest looked up from reference TRBV7-3 and TRBJ2-7, is GAGVSQTPSNKVTEKGKYVELRCDPISGHTALYWYRQSLGQGPEFLIYFQGTGAADDSGLPNDRFFAVRPEGSVSTLKIQRTERGDSAVYLCASSSSGGPYEQYFGPGTRLTVT.

The chain couples TRBV28 to TRBJ2-5; D possibly corresponds to TRBD2 (5 bases). This CDR3 is built from 16 residues. The V gene's germline CDR1 is MDHEN and CDR2 SYDVKM. V was trimmed by 6 bases and J by 0 bases, leaving 17 bases between them. The CDR3 bases are TGTGCCAGCAGAAAGCGGACGTACTCGTACCAAGAGACCCAGTACTTC. It codes for CASRKRTYSYQETQYF. The full variable domain, with the rest looked up from reference TRBV28 and TRBJ2-5, is DVKVTQSSRYLVKRTGEKVFLECVQDMDHENMFWYRQDPGLGLRLIYFSYDVKMKEKGDIPEGYSVSREKKERFSLILESASTNQTSMYLCASRKRTYSYQETQYFGPGTRLLVL.

The rearrangement links TRBV5-1 to TRBJ2-5, with TRBD1 matching over 8 bases. Unmatched junction bases numbered 13, after V lost 3 bases and J lost 6 bases. Germline V gene data show CDR1 as SGHRS and CDR2 as YFSETQ. There are 16 residues in the CDR3. CDR3 amino acids: CASSSIRTGMGKTQYF. The CDR3 region has the DNA TGCGCCAGCAGCTCTATCAGGACAGGGATGGGAAAGACCCAGTACTTC.

The chain employs TRBV5-1 and TRBJ2-3, with no clear D. This CDR3 comprises 15 residues. Germline loops: CDR1 SGHRS, CDR2 YFSETQ. Trimming stripped 3 bases from V and 2 bases from J, with 13 bases between. This CDR3 is CASSSGEQNTDTQYF. The CDR3 DNA is TGCGCCAGCAGCTCCGGAGAACAAAACACAGATACGCAGTATTTT.

The sample holds one count of this clone. J is TRBJ2-2 and V is TRBV7-3; 7 nucleotides align to TRBD2. CDR1 SGHTA and CDR2 FQGTGA come from the germline V gene. Trimming removed 5 bases from V and 7 bases from J; junction bases left unmatched: 4. The CDR3 is 13 residues long. Written as DNA, the CDR3 is TGTGCCAGCAGCCTAGCGGCGGGCGGGGAGCTGTTTTTT. Protein product: CASSLAAGGELFF.

This CDR3 is CASGPATSGGLYEQYF. The CDR3 coding sequence is TGTGCCAGCGGGCCAGCCACTAGCGGAGGGCTCTACGAGCAGTACTTC. The chain is built from TRBV28 and TRBJ2-7; 8 nucleotides agree with TRBD2. With 8 bases clipped from V and 3 bases from J, the junction kept 15 bases outside the gene matches. Germline lookup yields CDR1 MDHEN and CDR2 SYDVKM. This CDR3 spans 16 amino acids.

The V call is TRBV6-6, the J call TRBJ1-2; 10 nucleotides align to TRBD1. Looked up from germline, CDR1 is MNHNY and CDR2 is SVGAGI (reference sequence). The junction had 5 bases not matched to a gene; V was cut back by 5 bases and J by 5 bases. The CDR3 has 14 amino acids. Here the CDR3 reads CASSRQGAEYGYTF. Here the CDR3 DNA reads TGTGCCAGCAGTCGACAGGGGGCAGAGTATGGCTACACCTTC.

The J gene is TRBJ1-2, the V gene TRBV7-9; D is unclear. The CDR3 loop spans 13 amino acids. Germline V gives CDR1 SEHNR, CDR2 FQNEAQ (reference sequence). Trimming stripped 5 bases from V and 10 bases from J, with 17 bases between. CDR3 nucleotide sequence: TGTGCCAGCAGCCTTACTGATACGCCGATCTACACCTTC. Residues: CASSLTDTPIYTF.

The chain has TRBV27 and TRBJ1-2; weak D call: TRBD1 (6 bases). Germline V gene data show CDR1 as MNHEY and CDR2 as SMNVEV (reference sequence). V lost 4 bases, J lost 1 base, and 13 bases lay in between. The CDR3 covers 15 residues. Here the CDR3 reads CASSSTTGINYGYTF. DNA of the CDR3: TGTGCCAGCAGTTCCACCACAGGGATTAACTATGGCTACACCTTC.

The chain combines TRBV6-5 with TRBJ1-2; a possible D gene is TRBD1 (6 bases). Germline assignment: CDR1 MNHEY and CDR2 SVGAGI. V was cut by 7 bases and J by 4 bases, with 16 bases left in between. The CDR3 runs to 14 residues. This CDR3 is CASTPGAGVYGYTF. CDR3 nucleotides: TGTGCCAGCACCCCCGGCGCAGGGGTCTATGGCTACACCTTC.

The rearrangement links TRBV7-2 to TRBJ2-7; 9 nucleotides line up with TRBD2. Germline V gene data show CDR1 as SGHTA and CDR2 as FQGNSA. CDR3 size: 14 residues. Germline trimming cut 7 bases from V and 8 bases from J; bases unmatched to any gene: 12. The CDR3 DNA reads TGTGCCAGCAAGGTCGCGGGGGGGCAGGGACAGCAGTACTTC. Amino acid sequence: CASKVAGGQGQQYF.

This chain uses TRBV28 with TRBJ2-7; 10 bases align to TRBD2. Germline V gene data show CDR1 as MDHEN and CDR2 as SYDVKM. V lost 5 bases and J lost 1; bases outside the gene matches: 8. The CDR3 covers 16 residues. The CDR3 reads CASSPAGLAQSYEQYF. The CDR3 bases are TGTGCCAGCAGTCCAGCGGGACTAGCGCAGTCCTACGAGCAGTACTTC. Together with reference TRBV28 and TRBJ2-7, the CDR3 gives the full variable domain: DVKVTQSSRYLVKRTGEKVFLECVQDMDHENMFWYRQDPGLGLRLIYFSYDVKMKEKGDIPEGYSVSREKKERFSLILESASTNQTSMYLCASSPAGLAQSYEQYFGPGTRLTVT.

This chain connects TRBV15 to TRBJ1-5, with a weak D call TRBD1 (5 bases). This CDR3 region has 15 residues. The V end lost 0 bases, the J end lost 7 bases, and 13 bases lay between the germline ends. Germline values: CDR1 LNHNV, CDR2 YYDKDF (reference sequence). The CDR3 nucleotides are TGTGCCACCAGCAGAGATCCCGGGACTCGGCAGCCCCAGCATTTT. Its translation: CATSRDPGTRQPQHF.

The chain employs TRBV5-1 and TRBJ1-5; 8 positions agree with TRBD1. The CDR3 length is 14 residues. Germline values: CDR1 SGHRS, CDR2 YFSETQ. After removal of 4 bases from V and 6 bases from J, the junction contained 6 bases not matched to a gene. CDR3 sequence: CASSVTGAGQPQHF. The CDR3 DNA is TGCGCCAGCAGCGTGACAGGGGCGGGTCAGCCCCAGCATTTT.

In this sample, this clone turned up a few times. V usage is TRBV19 and J usage is TRBJ1-5; 9 bases line up with TRBD1. The germline V gene has CDR1 LNHDA and CDR2 SQIVND (reference sequence). After removal of 6 bases from V and 3 bases from J, the junction contained 18 bases not matched to a gene. This CDR3 has 19 amino acids. CDR3: CASRAAWGRTGVYNQPQHF. CDR3 coding DNA: TGTGCCAGTAGAGCGGCCTGGGGTCGGACAGGGGTTTACAATCAGCCCCAGCATTTT.

The rearrangement uses TRBV9 and TRBJ2-3; a possible D gene is TRBD2 (6 bases). CDR1 SGDLS and CDR2 YYNGEE come from the germline V gene. Trimming took off 4 bases at V and 1 base at J, with 19 bases between the two ends. The CDR3 has 17 residues. CDR3 protein: CASSSVGLPIGTDTQYF. The DNA of the CDR3 is TGTGCCAGCAGCAGTGTCGGACTACCAATTGGCACAGATACGCAGTATTTT.

The chain couples TRBV10-3 to TRBJ2-2; TRBD1 matches 7 bases. The ends lost 4 bases at V and 1 base at J; junction bases unmatched: 0. CDR1 is ENHRY and CDR2 is SYGVKD in the germline V gene. This CDR3 comprises 14 residues. The CDR3 DNA sequence: TGTGCCATCAGTGGGACAGGGAACACCGGGGAGCTGTTTTTT. Protein product: CAISGTGNTGELFF.

This chain joins TRBV4-3 and TRBJ1-2; D unresolved. With 0 bases removed from V and 4 bases from J, the gap between germline ends came to 6 bases. The CDR3 extends over 13 amino acids. Germline CDR1 reads LGHNA; CDR2 reads YSLEER. The CDR3 reads CASSQDLLYGYTF. The CDR3 region has the DNA TGCGCCAGCAGCCAAGACCTCCTCTATGGCTACACCTTC.

This clone occurred many times. The chain couples TRBV18 to TRBJ2-3; D is unresolved. The CDR3 loop spans 15 amino acids. V lost 2 bases and J lost 0, with 9 bases in between. CDR1 and CDR2 (germline): KGHSH, LQKENI. The CDR3 DNA sequence: TGTGCCAGCTCACCAGGGTCCCCAAGCACAGATACGCAGTATTTT. Translated, it gives CASSPGSPSTDTQYF.

The genes are TRBV7-3 and TRBJ1-2; tentative D call: TRBD1 (5 bases). This CDR3 is built from 13 residues. The germline CDR1 and CDR2 sequences are SGHTA and FQGTGA. The V end was cut by 5 bases, the J end by 6 bases, with 13 bases between. Written as DNA, the CDR3 is TGTGCCAGCAGCGTGAAGGCAGGGAATGGCTACACCTTC. Its translation: CASSVKAGNGYTF.

In this sample, this clone turned up a few times. The rearrangement uses TRBV6-6 and TRBJ2-3, with TRBD2 as a possible D gene (7 bases). This CDR3 spans 16 amino acids. Trimming removed 0 bases at V and 5 bases at J, with 15 bases between. Per germline, CDR1 MNHNY and CDR2 SVGAGI (reference sequence). Here the CDR3 reads CASSYSGGGEGDTQYF. The CDR3 coding sequence is TGTGCCAGCAGTTACTCGGGAGGGGGTGAGGGAGATACGCAGTATTTT.